A single sample gave rise to the 26 T cell receptor beta chains below, sequenced in a study of graft-versus-host responses after intestinal transplantation. These receptors lack a known antigen. Method: immunoSEQ multiplex PCR; TCRdb's copy keeps in-frame clones and lacks some. The sample lists over 70,000 clones; roughly 94% were seen once. The specimen was unstimulated CD8+ T cells sorted from spleen or lymph node cells, collected before intestinal transplant. Receptor source: a human donor who received an intestinal transplant.

This clone is a singleton in its sample. V and J are TRBV28 and TRBJ2-1, with no clear D. The CDR3 totals 18 residues. V shed 5 bases and J shed 0 bases, with 20 bases lying between them. The germline V gene encodes CDR1 MDHEN and CDR2 SYDVKM. The CDR3 nucleotides are TGTGCCAGCAGTCCCTCATGGGGAACTCTGCACTCCTACAATGAGCAGTTCTTC. This sequence encodes CASSPSWGTLHSYNEQFF.

This chain uses TRBV10-1 with TRBJ1-1; 7 positions agree with TRBD1. V lost 6 bases to trimming and J lost 5 bases; unmatched junction nucleotides: 9. The germline CDR1 and CDR2 sequences are WNHNN and SYGVQD (reference sequence). The length of the CDR3 is 14 residues. For the CDR3, the DNA is TGCGCCAGCAGCTCCTCGACAGGGCGGACTGAAGCTTTCTTT. Residues: CASSSSTGRTEAFF.

This chain joins TRBV7-7 and TRBJ2-1, with 8 bases identical to TRBD1. V shed 6 bases and J 0 bases; nucleotides not matched to a gene: 7. The CDR3 totals 16 residues. The germline V gene encodes CDR1 SSHAT and CDR2 FNYEAQ (reference sequence). CDR3: CASSFDRGGSYNEQFF. The DNA of the CDR3 is TGTGCCAGCAGTTTCGACAGGGGAGGCTCCTACAATGAGCAGTTCTTC.

The chain has TRBV9 and TRBJ2-1; TRBD2 matches 7 bases. CDR1 and CDR2 (germline): SGDLS, YYNGEE. The CDR3 covers 14 residues. Germline trimming cut 7 bases from V and 4 bases from J; bases unmatched to any gene: 8. In DNA, the CDR3 is TGTGCCAGCGGGAGGGCCTCCCTATACAATGAGCAGTTCTTC. Translation: CASGRASLYNEQFF.

V gene TRBV5-6 combines with J gene TRBJ2-1, with 7 bases that match TRBD2. With 0 bases clipped from V and 10 bases from J, the junction kept 16 bases outside the gene matches. Germline assignment: CDR1 SGHDT and CDR2 YYEEEE. There are 17 residues in the CDR3. CDR3 loop: CASSLGASGPVYGEQFF. The CDR3 DNA is TGTGCCAGCAGCTTGGGGGCTAGCGGCCCAGTTTATGGAGAGCAGTTCTTC.

V gene TRBV11-1 combines with J gene TRBJ1-2; TRBD1 is a possible D gene (5 bases). The CDR3 spans 14 residues. Germline V CDR1 and CDR2: SGHAT, FQDESV (reference sequence). V was trimmed by 5 bases and J by 4 bases, leaving 14 bases between them. The CDR3, as DNA: TGTGCCAGCAGCCCCCATCGGGGGTTCTATGGCTACACCTTC. Amino acids: CASSPHRGFYGYTF. The variable domain in full, with the rest retrieved from reference TRBV11-1 and TRBJ1-2, is EAEVAQSPRYKITEKSQAVAFWCDPISGHATLYWYRQILGQGPELLVQFQDESVVDDSQLPKDRFSAERLKGVDSTLKIQPAELGDSAMYLCASSPHRGFYGYTFGSGTRLTVV.

The chain combines TRBV27 with TRBJ1-5, with a weak D call TRBD1 (6 bases). Trimming removed 8 bases at V and 6 bases at J, with 17 bases between. The germline V gene has CDR1 MNHEY and CDR2 SMNVEV (reference sequence). The CDR3 is 14 amino acids. The CDR3 reads CASAGGLEGQPQHF. The CDR3 coding sequence is TGTGCCAGCGCGGGGGGGCTGGAGGGTCAGCCCCAGCATTTT.

This clone was seen just once. The V and J genes are TRBV27 and TRBJ2-1, with 8 bases lining up with TRBD2. The CDR3 contains 19 residues. Germline V gives CDR1 MNHEY, CDR2 SMNVEV (reference sequence). J gave up 4 bases and V 6 bases, and 20 bases lay outside the gene matches. Here the CDR3 DNA reads TGTGCCAGCAGCCCTCAACTACTTGGACTAGCCCTTGATTACAATGAGCAGTTCTTC. This translates into CASSPQLLGLALDYNEQFF.

The J gene is TRBJ2-7, the V gene TRBV30; D uncertain. This CDR3 region has 13 residues. Trimming cost V 0 bases and J 1 base, with 7 bases left between them. Per the germline V gene, CDR1 is GTSNPN and CDR2 is SVGIG (reference sequence). This CDR3 reads CAWSVISSYEQYF. The DNA for the CDR3 is TGTGCCTGGAGTGTTATCAGTTCCTACGAGCAGTACTTC.

This rearrangement joins TRBV5-4 to TRBJ2-5, with D maybe TRBD1 (6 bases). Germline V gene data show CDR1 as SGHNT and CDR2 as YYREEE (reference sequence). CDR3 length: 13 amino acids. V was cut by 2 bases and J by 5 bases, with 10 bases left in between. The CDR3 DNA reads as TGTGCCAGCAGCTTACAGGGCTGGGAGACCCAGTACTTC. Protein product: CASSLQGWETQYF.

The chain employs TRBV28 and TRBJ2-7, with 7 bases lining up with TRBD1. Germline values: CDR1 MDHEN, CDR2 SYDVKM. The CDR3 consists of 18 residues. The V and J ends lost 2 bases and 0 bases, in that order; junction bases with no gene match: 13. The CDR3 here is CASSLRQGPLGISYEQYF. CDR3 in DNA: TGTGCCAGCAGTTTAAGACAGGGTCCCTTGGGCATCTCCTACGAGCAGTACTTC.

The chain links TRBV5-4 to TRBJ2-3; D is perhaps TRBD1 or TRBD2 (6 bases each). The V end lost 7 bases, the J end lost 0 bases, and 15 bases lay between the germline ends. This CDR3 is 15 amino acids long. Germline lookup yields CDR1 SGHNT and CDR2 YYREEE (reference sequence). The CDR3 DNA is TGTGCCAGCGGAGGGGGGTTGACTAGCACAGATACGCAGTATTTT. This translates into CASGGGLTSTDTQYF.

V usage is TRBV7-9 and J usage is TRBJ2-2; D not certain. V dropped 3 bases and J dropped 5 bases, with 13 bases sitting between them. This CDR3 comprises 15 residues. CDR1 and CDR2 (germline): SEHNR, FQNEAQ (reference sequence). The CDR3 sequence: CASSFGHPGTGELFF. The DNA for the CDR3 is TGTGCCAGCAGCTTCGGTCACCCCGGGACCGGGGAGCTGTTTTTT. The variable domain in full, completed from reference TRBV7-9 and TRBJ2-2, reads DTGVSQNPRHKITKRGQNVTFRCDPISEHNRLYWYRQTLGQGPEFLTYFQNEAQLEKSRLLSDRFSAERPKGSFSTLEIQRTEQGDSAMYLCASSFGHPGTGELFFGEGSRLTVL.

The chain joins TRBV19 to TRBJ1-2, with D uncertain. From germline, CDR1 is LNHDA and CDR2 SQIVND (reference sequence). The V end lost 6 bases, the J end lost 7 bases, and 21 bases lay between the germline ends. The CDR3 is 15 amino acids. CDR3 sequence reads: CASRKSRSLKAGYTF. As DNA, the CDR3 is TGTGCCAGTAGGAAATCGCGAAGCTTAAAGGCTGGCTACACCTTC.

This chain links TRBV7-8 with TRBJ2-1, with D possibly being TRBD1 (6 bases). This CDR3 contains 12 residues. Trimming pared 2 bases from V and 8 bases from J, leaving 7 bases between. Looked up from germline, CDR1 is SGHVS and CDR2 is FQNEAQ. The CDR3 sequence: CASSLTGHEQFF. Here the CDR3 DNA reads TGTGCCAGCAGCTTAACAGGGCATGAGCAGTTCTTC.

The J gene is TRBJ1-1, the V gene TRBV2, with TRBD1 as a possible D gene (6 bases). The CDR3 has 15 amino acids. The germline gives CDR1 SNHLY, CDR2 FYNNEI. V lost 6 bases and J lost 0, with 14 bases in between. The CDR3 spells CASRMGHFVNTEAFF. CDR3 coding DNA: TGTGCCAGCAGAATGGGACACTTCGTGAACACTGAAGCTTTCTTT.

This clone was observed a few times. The chain links TRBV6-5 to TRBJ2-7; either TRBD1 or TRBD2 may supply D (5 bases each). Germline-derived CDR1 and CDR2 are MNHEY and SVGAGI. CDR3 length: 15 amino acids. Trimming took off 0 bases at V and 7 bases at J, with 16 bases between the two ends. Written as DNA, the CDR3 is TGTGCCAGCAGTTACTCGAGGGACCCCCAGAGAGAGCAGTACTTC. Amino acids: CASSYSRDPQREQYF.

The genes are TRBV6-5 and TRBJ2-7; TRBD1 matches at 8 bases. Unmatched junction bases numbered 9, after V lost 5 bases and J lost 6 bases. Germline V gene data show CDR1 as MNHEY and CDR2 as SVGAGI. The CDR3 length is 14 residues. The CDR3 DNA sequence: TGTGCCAGCAGTACCGGACAGGGTGTGAGCGAGCAGTACTTC. This encodes CASSTGQGVSEQYF.

The rearrangement uses TRBV4-1 and TRBJ1-2; a weak D match, TRBD1 (5 bases). The V gene's germline CDR1 is MGHRA and CDR2 YSYEKL. The CDR3 runs 15 residues. V lost 0 bases, J lost 7 bases, and 15 bases lay in between. The CDR3 reads CASSQERQGVSGYTF. The CDR3 DNA sequence: TGCGCCAGCAGCCAAGAGCGGCAGGGCGTCAGTGGCTACACCTTC.

The J gene is TRBJ2-3, the V gene TRBV5-6; 14 nucleotides line up with TRBD2. V gave up 5 bases and J gave up 4 bases; unmatched junction bases: 3. Germline V CDR1 and CDR2: SGHDT, YYEEEE. There are 15 residues in the CDR3. The CDR3 reads CASSGTSGSPDTQYF. CDR3 coding DNA: TGTGCCAGCAGTGGGACTAGCGGGAGCCCAGATACGCAGTATTTT.

This clone was observed once. The chain couples TRBV27 to TRBJ1-2, with 7 bases that match TRBD1. The germline gives CDR1 MNHEY, CDR2 SMNVEV (reference sequence). The V and J ends lost 6 bases and 4 bases, in that order; junction bases with no gene match: 11. The CDR3 is 15 residues long. The CDR3 nucleotides are TGTGCCAGCAGCCCACTCGGGACAGCGCGCTATGGCTACACCTTC. As protein: CASSPLGTARYGYTF.

The CDR3 is CASSQPPKLLAAYNEQFF. CDR3 coding DNA: TGCGCCAGCAGCCAACCCCCTAAGTTACTAGCGGCCTACAATGAGCAGTTCTTC. The rearrangement joins TRBV4-1 to TRBJ2-1; 8 nucleotides match TRBD2. The trim removed 2 bases at V and 2 bases at J, leaving 11 bases unmatched. Germline V gene lookup returns CDR1 MGHRA and CDR2 YSYEKL. The CDR3 runs 18 residues.

The genes are TRBV5-1 and TRBJ2-5; D is possibly TRBD1 (6 bases). The CDR3 contains 14 residues. The V and J ends lost 0 bases and 2 bases respectively, with 8 bases between them. Germline V gene data show CDR1 as SGHRS and CDR2 as YFSETQ. CDR3 DNA sequence: TGCGCCAGCAGCTTGGGGACAGAACAAGAGACCCAGTACTTC. Translation gives CASSLGTEQETQYF.

This chain links TRBV29-1 with TRBJ2-1; 8 nucleotides match TRBD1. Trimming took 0 bases from V and 7 from J; bases not matched to a gene: 5. The CDR3 spans 14 residues. In germline, CDR1 is SQVTM, CDR2 ANQGSEA. The CDR3 DNA sequence: TGCAGCGTTGAAGAGGACAGGGAGGATAATGAGCAGTTCTTC. This gives the protein CSVEEDREDNEQFF.

CDR3 nucleotides: TGTGCCAGCACCGGGGGCAAGGTAGACTCCTACAATGAGCAGTTCTTC. Its translation is CASTGGKVDSYNEQFF. The chain carries TRBV28 and TRBJ2-1; D tentatively fits TRBD1 or TRBD2 (6 bases each). Deletions cut 7 bases from V and 0 bases from J, with 16 bases between. The germline CDR1 and CDR2 sequences are MDHEN and SYDVKM. The CDR3 runs 16 residues.

V usage is TRBV7-9 and J usage is TRBJ2-7; D is unclear. The CDR3 has 12 amino acids. Germline V gene sequence: CDR1 SEHNR, CDR2 FQNEAQ (reference sequence). Deletions cut 4 bases from V and 4 bases from J, with 8 bases between. The CDR3 here is CASSSTRYEQYF. As DNA, the CDR3 is TGTGCCAGCAGCTCCACCCGGTACGAGCAGTACTTC.